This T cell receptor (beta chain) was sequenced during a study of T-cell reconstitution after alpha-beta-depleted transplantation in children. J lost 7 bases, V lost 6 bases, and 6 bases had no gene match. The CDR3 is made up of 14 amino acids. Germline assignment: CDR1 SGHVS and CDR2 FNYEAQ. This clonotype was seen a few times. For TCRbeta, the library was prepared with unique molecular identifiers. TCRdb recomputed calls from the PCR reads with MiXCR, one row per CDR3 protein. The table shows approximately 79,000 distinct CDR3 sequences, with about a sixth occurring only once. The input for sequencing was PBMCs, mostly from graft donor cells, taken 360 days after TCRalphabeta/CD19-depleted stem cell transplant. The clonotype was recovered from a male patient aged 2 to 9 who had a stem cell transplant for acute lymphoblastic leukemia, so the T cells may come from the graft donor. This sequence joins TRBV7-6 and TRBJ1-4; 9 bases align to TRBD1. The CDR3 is CASSSGTGFEKLFF. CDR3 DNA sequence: TGTGCCAGCAGTTCCGGGACAGGGTTTGAAAAACTGTTTTTT.